One sample yielded the 15 T cell receptor beta chains listed below, sequenced in a study of cytomegalovirus exposure and HLA in healthy donors. The PCR employed 60 Vbeta primers together with 13 Jbeta primers. The method was immunoSEQ multiplex PCR; TCRdb's version includes in-frame clones alone and lacks a portion of them. The repertoire holds around 200,000 clones, with roughly 79% as singletons. The sequencing sample was made of PBMCs. The receptors originated from a male donor in good health and CMV-seronegative.

The V and J genes are TRBV6-5 and TRBJ2-1, with D possibly matching TRBD1 (5 bases). The CDR3 covers 15 residues. The germline V gene has CDR1 MNHEY and CDR2 SVGAGI. Trimming shortened V by 6 bases and J by 4 bases, and 16 bases separated the two germline ends. CDR3 loop: CASRKTALGYNEQFF. The CDR3 nucleotides read TGTGCCAGCAGGAAGACAGCCCTCGGGTACAATGAGCAGTTCTTC.

This clone has a single count. The chain joins TRBV4-2 to TRBJ1-5; D ambiguous. CDR1 is LGHNA, CDR2 YNFKEQ, per germline. V gave up 0 bases and J gave up 7 bases, with 7 bases separating them. The CDR3 runs 13 residues. CDR3 sequence: CASSQEAWQPQHF. CDR3 bases: TGTGCCAGCAGCCAAGAAGCGTGGCAGCCCCAGCATTTT.

This chain links TRBV30 with TRBJ2-3; a weak D match, TRBD2 (6 bases). The length of the CDR3 is 12 residues. The V gene lost 2 bases and the J gene lost 7 bases, with 10 bases spanning the gap. The germline gives CDR1 GTSNPN, CDR2 SVGIG (reference sequence). CDR3 loop: CAWSWGVHTQYF. The DNA for the CDR3 is TGTGCCTGGAGTTGGGGGGTACATACGCAGTATTTT.

This clone was counted only a few times. This chain joins TRBV28 and TRBJ1-5; the match to TRBD1 covers 12 bases. The ends lost 6 bases at V and 7 bases at J; junction bases unmatched: 7. This CDR3 has 15 amino acids. Per the germline V gene, CDR1 is MDHEN and CDR2 is SYDVKM. CDR3 loop: CASRPGTGGWQPQHF. CDR3 nucleotide sequence: TGTGCCAGCAGACCCGGGACAGGGGGCTGGCAGCCCCAGCATTTT.

The chain couples TRBV9 to TRBJ2-3; 9 bases are a match to TRBD2. Germline V gene data show CDR1 as SGDLS and CDR2 as YYNGEE. CDR3 length: 16 residues. The V segment lost 10 bases and the J segment 1 base; nucleotides outside the gene matches: 13. The CDR3 loop is CASGLAGLSGTDTQYF. CDR3 in DNA: TGTGCCTCCGGGCTAGCGGGACTGTCTGGCACAGATACGCAGTATTTT.

The rearrangement uses TRBV19 and TRBJ2-7; weak D call: TRBD2 (5 bases). This CDR3 has 15 residues. CDR1 is LNHDA and CDR2 is SQIVND in the germline V gene (reference sequence). V was cut by 5 bases and J by 3 bases, with 17 bases left in between. The CDR3 nucleotides are TGTGCCAGTAGTCTAACCGAGGGTGCGGGCTACGAGCAGTACTTC. Amino acids: CASSLTEGAGYEQYF.

Worth noting for this clone: A read error may account for a junction end that differs from germline. The gene calls are TRBV12-5 and TRBJ2-7, with no clear D. The CDR3 is 9 residues long. Germline V gives CDR1 LGHNT, CDR2 FRNRAP. CDR3 sequence: CASGFPPDF. The CDR3 nucleotides are TGTGCTAGTGGTTTTCCCCCGGACTTC.

The genes are TRBV29-1 and TRBJ2-7; no clear D. V was cut by 0 bases and J by 1 base, with 13 bases left in between. The length of the CDR3 is 15 residues. CDR1 is SQVTM, CDR2 ANQGSEA, per germline. In DNA form, the CDR3 reads TGCAGCGTTGAAGATCCTTTCACGACTTCCTACGAGCAGTACTTC. It translates to CSVEDPFTTSYEQYF.

The chain employs TRBV7-9 and TRBJ2-1; no clear D gene. Germline V gene lookup returns CDR1 SEHNR and CDR2 FQNEAQ (reference sequence). The germline V and J ends were trimmed by 5 bases and 4 bases, with 15 bases remaining between them. CDR3 size: 15 residues. The CDR3 DNA reads TGTGCCAGCAGCAAACAGCTTCTTACGTACAATGAGCAGTTCTTC. Translating gives CASSKQLLTYNEQFF.

CDR3 nucleotides: TGTGCCAGCAGCTTACCCCTAGCGGGCGTCTACGAGCAGTACTTC. Its translation: CASSLPLAGVYEQYF. This sequence joins TRBV7-2 and TRBJ2-7; 8 nucleotides agree with TRBD2. The germline V gene encodes CDR1 SGHTA and CDR2 FQGNSA. V shed 2 bases and J 3 bases; nucleotides not matched to a gene: 6. This CDR3 has 15 amino acids.

J is TRBJ1-4 and V is TRBV4-3; D not resolved. The ends were cut back, 4 bases at V and 3 bases at J, with 9 bases in the middle. The CDR3 extends over 14 amino acids. CDR1 is LGHNA, CDR2 YSLEER, per germline. In DNA, the CDR3 is TGCGCCAGCAGCCCCACGGAGGCTAATGAAAAACTGTTTTTT. Amino acid sequence: CASSPTEANEKLFF.

The V and J genes are TRBV7-2 and TRBJ2-3; no definite D call. Germline V lookup: CDR1 SGHTA, CDR2 FQGNSA. The CDR3 length is 13 residues. V dropped 3 bases and J dropped 1 base, with 5 bases sitting between them. The CDR3 loop reads CASSFGGTDTQYF. CDR3 bases: TGTGCCAGCAGCTTCGGTGGCACAGATACGCAGTATTTT.

This clone was detected only a few times. This chain joins TRBV5-4 and TRBJ1-2; no reliable D call. The CDR3 runs to 12 residues. Germline lookup yields CDR1 SGHNT and CDR2 YYREEE (reference sequence). The ends were cut back, 1 base at V and 6 bases at J, with 7 bases in the middle. This chain's CDR3 is CASSLRRDGYTF. The CDR3, as DNA: TGTGCCAGCAGCTTGCGGAGGGATGGCTACACCTTC. The entire variable domain, with the rest obtained from reference TRBV5-4 and TRBJ1-2, is as follows: ETGVTQSPTHLIKTRGQQVTLRCSSQSGHNTVSWYQQALGQGPQFIFQYYREEENGRGNFPPRFSGLQFPNYSSELNVNALELDDSALYLCASSLRRDGYTFGSGTRLTVV.

The rearrangement links TRBV4-3 to TRBJ2-1, with 10 bases lining up with TRBD2. Germline-derived CDR1 and CDR2 are LGHNA and YSLEER. With V trimmed by 1 base and J by 0 bases, 0 bases remained unmatched. CDR3 size: 16 residues. CDR3 amino acids: CASSQVAGGSYNEQFF. CDR3 nucleotides: TGCGCCAGCAGCCAAGTAGCGGGAGGCTCCTACAATGAGCAGTTCTTC.

This CDR3 reads CAWSHAGGYNSPLHF. CDR3 nucleotide sequence: TGTGCCTGGAGTCACGCGGGGGGATACAATTCACCCCTCCACTTT. V gene TRBV30 combines with J gene TRBJ1-6; D is perhaps TRBD1 (5 bases). Per germline, CDR1 GTSNPN and CDR2 SVGIG (reference sequence). CDR3 length equals 15 residues. The germline V and J ends were trimmed by 2 bases and 7 bases, with 15 bases remaining between them.